The 9 T cell receptor beta chains in this list originate from one sample, sequenced in a study of post-analysis software for immune sequencing data. Unique molecular identifiers had been added to the TCR beta cDNA libraries. One entry per CDR3 protein, called by TCRdb with MiXCR from the PCR reads. The repertoire consists of roughly 800,000 distinct CDR3 sequences, with more than 45% occurring once and the leading ten covering 4.9%. Their specific antigens are unknown. Study-wide findings and caveats: Comparison of patients with controls showed five TRBV segments more frequent in patients, TRBV5-6, TRBV5-1 and TRBV20-1 among them.

Sequenced: blood. All receptors come from a girl aged 5 to 17 with multiple sclerosis.

Only a few counts were recorded for this clonotype. The CDR3 coding sequence is TGCGCCAGCAGCTTGGGGTCAGGGGTCAGTTCACCCCTCCACTTT. It yields the protein CASSLGSGVSSPLHF. V gene TRBV5-1 combines with J gene TRBJ1-6, with D perhaps matching TRBD1 (6 bases). Trimming took 0 bases from V and 9 from J, leaving 13 bases between them. Germline values: CDR1 SGHRS, CDR2 YFSETQ. The CDR3 runs 15 residues.

V and J are TRBV20-1 and TRBJ1-1; no reliable D call. V was shortened by 3 bases and J by 1 base, with 24 bases between the two germline ends. Germline CDR1 is DFQATT and CDR2 is SNEGSKA (reference sequence). This CDR3 has 18 amino acids. CDR3 sequence (DNA): TGCAGTGCTAGCCCGTTGTCGAGGCGCGTGTCGGCGAACACTGAAGCTTTCTTT. It encodes CSASPLSRRVSANTEAFF.

The chain recombines TRBV5-4 with TRBJ1-1; D gene ambiguous. CDR1 and CDR2 from the germline V gene are SGHNT and YYREEE (reference sequence). The CDR3 runs to 13 residues. With 7 bases removed from V and 8 bases from J, the gap between germline ends came to 18 bases. CDR3 region: CASFSLTTGEAFF. The CDR3 coding sequence is TGTGCCAGCTTCAGCTTGACGACCGGGGAAGCTTTCTTT.

The rearrangement uses TRBV5-5 and TRBJ2-2; 7 bases line up with TRBD2. CDR1 SGHKS and CDR2 YYEKEE come from the germline V gene (reference sequence). Trimming cost V 0 bases and J 5 bases; bases outside gene matches: 7. This CDR3 spans 16 amino acids. Written as DNA, the CDR3 is TGTGCCAGCAGCTTGGGACTAGCAGCCGTGACCGGGGAGCTGTTTTTT. Protein sequence: CASSLGLAAVTGELFF.

The genes are TRBV6-1 and TRBJ2-7, with D maybe TRBD2 (5 bases). The CDR3 covers 14 residues. V was cut by 6 bases and J by 0 bases, with 12 bases left in between. CDR1 is MNHNS and CDR2 is SASEGT in the germline V gene. In DNA, the CDR3 is TGTGCCAGCAGAGCAAGCGGAAGCTCCTACGAGCAGTACTTC. It translates to CASRASGSSYEQYF.

The rearrangement joins TRBV29-1 to TRBJ2-5, with 10 bases aligning to TRBD2. This CDR3 is 11 amino acids long. The junction had 6 bases not matched to a gene; V was cut back by 6 bases and J by 11 bases. Germline CDR1 SQVTM, CDR2 ANQGSEA. The CDR3 sequence is CSVGTSVWQYF. CDR3 in DNA: TGCAGCGTAGGGACTAGCGTATGGCAGTACTTC.

V gene TRBV9 combines with J gene TRBJ2-2; TRBD2 agrees at 8 bases. CDR3 length equals 16 residues. The junction had 8 bases not matched to a gene; V was cut back by 2 bases and J by 5 bases. Germline V gene sequence: CDR1 SGDLS, CDR2 YYNGEE. In nucleotides, the CDR3 is TGTGCCAGCAGCGTGTCCCCGGGAGGGCAGACCGGGGAGCTGTTTTTT. Residues: CASSVSPGGQTGELFF.

The sample holds a few counts of this clonotype. V gene TRBV5-1 combines with J gene TRBJ2-6; D unclear. Per the germline V gene, CDR1 is SGHRS and CDR2 is YFSETQ. Trimming removed 7 bases from V and 0 bases from J, with 17 bases in between. The CDR3 length is 17 residues. The CDR3 reads CASRITPTSSGANVLTF. As DNA, the CDR3 is TGCGCCAGCCGCATTACCCCCACGAGCTCTGGGGCCAACGTCCTGACTTTC.

This chain connects TRBV2 to TRBJ2-5, with a possible D match to TRBD2 (6 bases). V was shortened by 3 bases and J by 1 base, with 9 bases between the two germline ends. CDR1 and CDR2 (germline): SNHLY, FYNNEI. This CDR3 is built from 14 residues. DNA of the CDR3: TGTGCCAGCAGTGATGCGGGATTCCAAGAGACCCAGTACTTC. Its protein is CASSDAGFQETQYF.